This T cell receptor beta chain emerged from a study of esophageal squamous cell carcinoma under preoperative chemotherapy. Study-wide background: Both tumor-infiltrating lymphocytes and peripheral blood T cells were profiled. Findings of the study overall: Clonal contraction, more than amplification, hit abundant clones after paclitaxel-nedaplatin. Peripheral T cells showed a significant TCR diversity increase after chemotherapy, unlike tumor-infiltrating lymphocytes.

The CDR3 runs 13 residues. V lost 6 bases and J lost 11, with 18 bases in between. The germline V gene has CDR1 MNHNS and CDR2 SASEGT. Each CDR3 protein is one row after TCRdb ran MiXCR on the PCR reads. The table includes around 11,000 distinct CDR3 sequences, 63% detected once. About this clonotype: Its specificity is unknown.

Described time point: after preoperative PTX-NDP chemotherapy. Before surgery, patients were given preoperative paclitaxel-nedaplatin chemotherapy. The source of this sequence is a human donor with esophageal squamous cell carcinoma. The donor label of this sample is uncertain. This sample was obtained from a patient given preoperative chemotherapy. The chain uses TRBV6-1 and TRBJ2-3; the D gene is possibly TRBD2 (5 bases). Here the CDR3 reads CASREERSDEQYF. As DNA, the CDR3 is TGTGCCAGCAGGGAGGAGAGGTCCGATGAGCAGTATTTT.